The clone carrying this TCR beta chain was picked up a small number of times. Its specificity is unknown. Method: immunoSEQ multiplex PCR; TCRdb's copy keeps in-frame clones and lacks some. Of 170,000 or so clones listed, roughly 93% are singletons. There are 15 residues in the CDR3. The germline CDR1 and CDR2 sequences are SGHRS and YFSETQ. Germline trimming cut 5 bases from V and 0 bases from J; bases unmatched to any gene: 6. These data are taken from a study of T cell responses to AZD1222 COVID-19 vaccine. Study-wide results and caveats: At baseline, seropositivity was found in only a handful of AZD1222 recipients. Spike-wide coverage was observed for vaccine-associated CD4 TCRs, with dominant responses at 160-218 and 743-854.

This clonotype was obtained from an adult who received the MenACWY meningococcal vaccine as a control. The input for sequencing was peripheral blood, taken 28 days after the second dose of the MenACWY control vaccine. This chain links TRBV5-1 with TRBJ2-7, with 9 bases lining up with TRBD1. CDR3 in amino acids: CASRLGQGSSYEQYF. For the CDR3, the DNA is TGCGCCAGCAGACTGGGACAGGGAAGCTCCTACGAGCAGTACTTC.